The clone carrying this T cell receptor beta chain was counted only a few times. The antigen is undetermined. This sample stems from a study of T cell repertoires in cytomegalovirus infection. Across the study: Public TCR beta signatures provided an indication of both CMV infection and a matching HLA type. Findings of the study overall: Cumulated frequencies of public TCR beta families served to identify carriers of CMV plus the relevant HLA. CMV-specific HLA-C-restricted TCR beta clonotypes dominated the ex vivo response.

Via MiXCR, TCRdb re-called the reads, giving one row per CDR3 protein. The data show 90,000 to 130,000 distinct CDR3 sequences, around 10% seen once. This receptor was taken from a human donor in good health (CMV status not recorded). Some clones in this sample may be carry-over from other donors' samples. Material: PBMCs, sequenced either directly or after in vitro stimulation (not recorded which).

The CDR3, as DNA: TGTGCCAGCAGTCCCGACAGGGGGAATACGAACACCGGGGAGCTGTTTTTT. It encodes CASSPDRGNTNTGELFF. V gene TRBV2 combines with J gene TRBJ2-2, with 9 bases fitting TRBD1. The CDR3 extends over 17 amino acids. Germline loops: CDR1 SNHLY, CDR2 FYNNEI. The V segment lost 5 bases and the J segment 0 bases; nucleotides outside the gene matches: 7.